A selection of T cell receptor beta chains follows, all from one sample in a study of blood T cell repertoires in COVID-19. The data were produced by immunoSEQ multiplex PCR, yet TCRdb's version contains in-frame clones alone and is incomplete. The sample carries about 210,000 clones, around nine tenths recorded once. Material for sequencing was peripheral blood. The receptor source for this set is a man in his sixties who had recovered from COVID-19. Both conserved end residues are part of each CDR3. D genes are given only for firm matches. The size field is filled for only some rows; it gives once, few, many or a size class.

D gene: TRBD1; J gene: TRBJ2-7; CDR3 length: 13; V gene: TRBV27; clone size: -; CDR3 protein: CASKAGTGLPTYF; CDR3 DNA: TGTGCCAGCAAAGCCGGGACAGGACTTCCGACGTACTTC
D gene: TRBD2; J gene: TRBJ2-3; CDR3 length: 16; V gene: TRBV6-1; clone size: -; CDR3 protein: CASSEAPSGGGDTQYF; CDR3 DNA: TGTGCCAGCAGTGAAGCGCCTAGCGGGGGGGGAGATACGCAGTATTTT
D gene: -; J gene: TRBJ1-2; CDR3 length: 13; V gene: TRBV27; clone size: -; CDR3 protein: CASIGPHSYGYTF; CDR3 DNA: TGTGCCAGCATCGGTCCTCACAGCTATGGCTACACCTTC
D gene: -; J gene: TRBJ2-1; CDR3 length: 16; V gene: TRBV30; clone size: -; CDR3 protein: CAWRNLQGRSYNEQFF; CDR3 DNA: TGTGCCTGGAGAAACTTACAGGGACGCTCCTACAATGAGCAGTTCTTC
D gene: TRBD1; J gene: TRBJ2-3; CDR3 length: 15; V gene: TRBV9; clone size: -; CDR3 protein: CASGRITGVTDTQYF; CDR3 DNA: TGTGCCAGCGGGAGAATAACAGGGGTAACAGATACGCAGTATTTT
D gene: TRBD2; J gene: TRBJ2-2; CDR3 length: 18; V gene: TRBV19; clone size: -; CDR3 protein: CASSISGRGAPGTGELFF; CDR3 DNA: TGTGCCAGTAGTATTAGTGGGCGGGGGGCCCCCGGCACCGGGGAGCTGTTTTTT
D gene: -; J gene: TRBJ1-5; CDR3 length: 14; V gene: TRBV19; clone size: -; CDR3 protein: CASSTRAGDQPQHF; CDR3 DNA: TGTGCCAGTAGTACAAGGGCGGGAGATCAGCCCCAGCATTTT
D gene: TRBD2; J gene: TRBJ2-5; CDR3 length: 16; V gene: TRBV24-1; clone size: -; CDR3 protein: CATSDGRGGGGETQYF; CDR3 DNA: TGTGCCACCAGTGACGGACGCGGGGGTGGGGGAGAGACCCAGTACTTC
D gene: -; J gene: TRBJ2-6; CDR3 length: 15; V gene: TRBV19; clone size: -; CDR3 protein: CATTQGHSGANVLTF; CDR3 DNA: TGTGCCACCACACAGGGTCACTCTGGGGCCAACGTCCTGACTTTC
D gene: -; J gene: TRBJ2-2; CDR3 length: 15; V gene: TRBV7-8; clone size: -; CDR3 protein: CASSLRDRSTGELFF; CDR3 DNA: TGTGCCAGCAGCTTACGCGACAGGAGCACCGGGGAGCTGTTTTTT
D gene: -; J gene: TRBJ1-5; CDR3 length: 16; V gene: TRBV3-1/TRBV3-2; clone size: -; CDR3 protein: CASSQGIGASNQPQHF; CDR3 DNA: TGTGCCAGCAGCCAAGGGATAGGGGCTAGCAATCAGCCCCAGCATTTT
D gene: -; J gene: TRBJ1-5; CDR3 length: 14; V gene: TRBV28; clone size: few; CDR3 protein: CANSRDGGHQPQHF; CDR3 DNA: TGTGCCAACTCCCGGGACGGAGGGCATCAGCCCCAGCATTTT
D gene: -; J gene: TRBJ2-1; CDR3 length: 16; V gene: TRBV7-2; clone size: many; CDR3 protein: CASSPSDGGVYNEQFF; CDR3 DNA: TGTGCCAGCAGCCCCTCCGACGGGGGAGTCTACAATGAGCAGTTCTTC
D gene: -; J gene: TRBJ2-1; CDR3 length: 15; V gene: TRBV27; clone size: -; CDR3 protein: CASSFWARVGDEQFF; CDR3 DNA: TGTGCCAGCAGTTTCTGGGCTCGAGTAGGGGATGAGCAGTTCTTC
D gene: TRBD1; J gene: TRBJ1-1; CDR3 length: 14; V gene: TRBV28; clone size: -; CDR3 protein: CASSLGTGRTEAFF; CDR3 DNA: TGTGCCAGCAGCCTCGGGACAGGGAGGACTGAAGCTTTCTTT
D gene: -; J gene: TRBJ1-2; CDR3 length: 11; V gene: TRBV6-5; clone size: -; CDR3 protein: CASGEADGYTF; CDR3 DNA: TGTGCCAGCGGCGAGGCAGATGGCTACACCTTC
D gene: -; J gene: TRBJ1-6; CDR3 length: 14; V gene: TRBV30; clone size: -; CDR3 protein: CAWRNRVDNSPLHF; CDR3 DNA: TGTGCCTGGAGGAACAGGGTGGATAATTCACCCCTCCACTTT